Listed below are T cell receptor beta chains from one sample, sequenced in a study of blood T cell repertoires in COVID-19. TCRdb's table, derived via immunoSEQ multiplex PCR, lists solely in-frame clones and lacks some. The profile shows around 170,000 clones, around 86% of them singletons. Sequenced input: peripheral blood. These receptors came from a woman aged 25 to 39 with active or convalescent COVID-19. CDR3s leave out the opening cysteine and the closing phenylalanine or tryptophan.

cdr3_aa j_call v_call
ASSLLHSGRINEQY TRBJ2-7 TRBV27
ASSPLGQGGTEAF TRBJ1-1 TRBV27
ASSIGSGTEAF TRBJ1-1 TRBV19
ASRGLYQETQY TRBJ2-5 TRBV5-1
ASVGVGTGWATEAF TRBJ1-1 TRBV28
ASGGGPGETQY TRBJ2-5 TRBV30
ASSQGQATTNTEAF TRBJ1-1 TRBV4-1
ASSTYPKYRGSTGELF TRBJ2-2 TRBV5-6
ASSDNRGLSEKLF TRBJ1-4 TRBV5-4
AISETNRGGNTIY TRBJ1-3 TRBV10-3
ASSLSGFTGELF TRBJ2-2 TRBV6-5
ASSSSGTDYEQY TRBJ2-7 TRBV7-2
ASSRTSGSSYNEQF TRBJ2-1 TRBV7-9
AISEGGSGRGEQF TRBJ2-1 TRBV10-3
ASSLTQGSYGYT TRBJ1-2 TRBV6-5
ASGTGGGGGRTEAF TRBJ1-1 TRBV2
ASSLTEVSYNEQF TRBJ2-1 TRBV5-8